This paragraph reports one T cell receptor (beta chain). The data stem from a study of long-term antiretroviral therapy in people with HIV. The overall study: Earliest sampling preceded the 2015 immediate-ART recommendation by about a decade.

At the survey level, the v3.0 immunoSEQ assay was run. Here immunoSEQ multiplex PCR was the method, and the copy in TCRdb shows in-frame clones only, minus some. The table includes over 25,000 clones, 95% to 98% detected once. People in the study who had HIV all got their treatment in the United States. Sample: unsorted PBMCs, taken 7.6 years after starting antiretroviral therapy. The clonotype comes from a man aged 25 to 40 with HIV.

CDR3 sequence: CASSLLRGWDTEAFF. CDR3 nucleotides: TGTGCCAGCAGCTTACTCAGGGGTTGGGACACTGAAGCTTTCTTT. The chain combines TRBV7-2 with TRBJ1-1; D may be TRBD1 (6 bases). The length of the CDR3 is 15 residues. The germline V and J ends were trimmed by 2 bases and 3 bases, with 13 bases remaining between them. Looked up from germline, CDR1 is SGHTA and CDR2 is FQGNSA.